This passage covers 12 T cell receptor beta chains from one sample sequenced in a study of shared clonotypes between healthy human individuals. Repertoires were generated with immunoSEQ multiplex PCR, while TCRdb's copy carries only in-frame clones and drops some. The repertoire has about 590,000 clones, 95% of them found once; the top ten carry about 0.11%. CD45RO-negative CD8 cells positively selected for CCR7 made up the naive population, which excluded terminally differentiated effector memory CD45RA+ cells. The sequenced sample consisted of naive CD8+ T cells sorted from blood. The receptors come from a young woman in good health.

A single count supports this clone. The chain links TRBV11-2 to TRBJ1-1, with a tentative D call TRBD1 (5 bases). The CDR3 covers 14 residues. Trimming took 5 bases from V and 0 from J, leaving 10 bases between them. Germline V lookup: CDR1 SGHAT, CDR2 FQNNGV. The CDR3 DNA follows: TGTGCCAGCAGCCACGCAGGGCTGAACACTGAAGCTTTCTTT. It specifies CASSHAGLNTEAFF.

V usage is TRBV5-6 and J usage is TRBJ1-5; the D gene is possibly TRBD1 (5 bases). Trimming pared 4 bases from V and 6 bases from J, leaving 11 bases between. The germline V gene encodes CDR1 SGHDT and CDR2 YYEEEE. The CDR3 has 13 residues. The CDR3 coding sequence is TGTGCCAGCAGCCCGGGTGGGGGTCAGCCCCAGCATTTT. This gives the protein CASSPGGGQPQHF.

V gene TRBV7-9 combines with J gene TRBJ1-1; D perhaps matches TRBD1 (5 bases). Trimming pared 8 bases from V and 4 bases from J, leaving 8 bases between. Germline V gives CDR1 SEHNR, CDR2 FQNEAQ (reference sequence). The CDR3 has 11 residues. CDR3 loop: CASGGLTEAFF. DNA of the CDR3: TGTGCCAGCGGGGGACTCACTGAAGCTTTCTTT.

For the CDR3, the DNA is TGCGCCAGCAGCCAGGTACATAAACCGGACGGGGAGCTGTTTTTT. Protein: CASSQVHKPDGELFF. The V call is TRBV4-1, the J call TRBJ2-2; D ambiguous. The length of the CDR3 is 15 residues. V lost 3 bases to trimming and J lost 7 bases, with 15 bases between them. Germline loops: CDR1 MGHRA, CDR2 YSYEKL.

The rearrangement uses TRBV7-9 and TRBJ2-5; TRBD2 might be the D (6 bases). TRBJ2-7 matches the DNA end more closely, so the J call is doubtful. CDR3 length: 15 amino acids. Germline CDR1 SEHNR, CDR2 FQNEAQ (reference sequence). In nucleotides, the CDR3 is TGTGCCAGCACCCTTGGCGGGACGCTAGCCTACGAGCAGTACTTC. As protein: CASTLGGTLAYEQYF.

The chain has TRBV27 and TRBJ1-1, with TRBD1 as a possible D gene (5 bases). The V end was cut by 2 bases, the J end by 6 bases, with 10 bases between. This CDR3 region has 13 residues. The germline gives CDR1 MNHEY, CDR2 SMNVEV (reference sequence). CDR3 sequence reads: CASSLGGTPEAFF. The CDR3 nucleotides are TGTGCCAGCAGTTTAGGGGGAACCCCTGAAGCTTTCTTT.

This clone showed up just a few times. Other DNA sequences within the sample encode an identical CDR3. This chain connects TRBV7-2 to TRBJ2-3, with D tentatively TRBD1 (6 bases). This CDR3 has 15 amino acids. Trimming left V 2 bases short and J 2 bases short, with 11 bases between. The germline V gene has CDR1 SGHTA and CDR2 FQGNSA. CDR3 DNA sequence: TGTGCCAGCAGCTTATCAACAGGGTCCACAGATACGCAGTATTTT. It codes for CASSLSTGSTDTQYF.

V gene TRBV27 combines with J gene TRBJ2-3, with 14 bases aligning to TRBD2. With V trimmed by 6 bases and J by 6 bases, 5 bases remained unmatched. Germline V CDR1 and CDR2: MNHEY, SMNVEV (reference sequence). This CDR3 has 15 amino acids. The CDR3 reads CASSPGTSGSDTQYF. The CDR3 region has the DNA TGTGCCAGCAGCCCCGGGACTAGCGGGAGTGATACGCAGTATTTT.

V usage is TRBV19 and J usage is TRBJ1-2; a possible D gene is TRBD1 (5 bases). Trimming removed 5 bases from V and 2 bases from J, with 12 bases in between. The CDR3 consists of 14 residues. The germline CDR1 and CDR2 sequences are LNHDA and SQIVND (reference sequence). In DNA form, the CDR3 reads TGTGCCAGTAGTCCCCCCGGGGGGAACTATGGCTACACCTTC. Translating it yields CASSPPGGNYGYTF.

The CDR3 nucleotides are TGTGCCAGCAGGCAACTAGCGGGAGGGAAAGAGACCCAGTACTTC. Encoded protein: CASRQLAGGKETQYF. The chain uses TRBV7-8 and TRBJ2-5; 13 bases line up with TRBD2. Trimming cost V 6 bases and J 3 bases; bases outside gene matches: 4. Germline V gives CDR1 SGHVS, CDR2 FQNEAQ. The CDR3 extends over 15 amino acids.

The chain employs TRBV10-1 and TRBJ2-7, with D possibly TRBD1 on 6 matching bases. Trimming left V 5 bases short and J 4 bases short, with 12 bases between. The CDR3 is 13 amino acids. Germline CDR1 and CDR2: WNHNN and SYGVQD (reference sequence). The CDR3 here is CASSFSQGYEQYF. CDR3 sequence (DNA): TGCGCCAGCAGTTTTTCACAGGGATACGAGCAGTACTTC.

The chain joins TRBV7-9 to TRBJ1-5, with TRBD1 as a possible D gene (5 bases). Trimming pared 5 bases from V and 7 bases from J, leaving 18 bases between. The CDR3 is 15 residues long. Germline assignment: CDR1 SEHNR and CDR2 FQNEAQ (reference sequence). The CDR3 DNA is TGTGCCAGCAGCCCGGGCCTGGGGGAGCGCCAGCCCCAGCATTTT. This translates into CASSPGLGERQPQHF. Full variable domain (outside the CDR3, taken from reference TRBV7-9 and TRBJ1-5): DTGVSQNPRHKITKRGQNVTFRCDPISEHNRLYWYRQTLGQGPEFLTYFQNEAQLEKSRLLSDRFSAERPKGSFSTLEIQRTEQGDSAMYLCASSPGLGERQPQHFGDGTRLSIL.